This T cell receptor beta chain was sequenced for a study of T cell repertoires in aging, cancer and after chemotherapy. Study at large: Clear clonal overlap appeared across healthy donor samples taken over several months to years. The whole study produced a dataset of around 9 million TCR reads. Findings and caveats of the study: In each cancer cohort, median generation probability increased across chemotherapy, suggesting thymic output rebounded.

Germline CDR1 is LNHDA and CDR2 is SQIVND (reference sequence). This CDR3 region has 16 residues. V was pared by 5 bases and J by 2 bases, with 13 bases between. The template was genomic DNA from peripheral blood, not RNA. TRB rearrangements spanning V, D and J were amplified using mixed TRB-A/B primers. TCRdb reprocessed the multiplex PCR reads via MiXCR and lists one record per CDR3 protein. The sample has more than 15,000 distinct CDR3 sequences; 45% to 55% are singletons. This clonotype is labeled as medium-sized. Its antigen is undetermined. The source is a human donor in good health. Sequencing was done on a sample of blood. The chain couples TRBV19 to TRBJ2-6; the D gene is possibly TRBD1 (6 bases). The chain's CDR3 is CASSPQQGTGANVLTF. The CDR3 DNA reads as TGTGCCAGTAGTCCACAACAGGGTACTGGGGCCAACGTCCTGACTTTC.